This T cell receptor (beta chain) appears in the sequencing data of a study of blood T cell dynamics during melanoma immunotherapy. Study in general: Standard first-line treatment here was pembrolizumab or nivolumab plus ipilimumab in metastatic melanoma. General observations from the study: Unlike progressors, later disease-control patients had W3 repertoires gaining clonality or diversity.

Each bulk PBMC sample had 300 to 400 ng DNA loaded. Clones were sequenced by immunoSEQ multiplex PCR, and TCRdb holds only the in-frame ones, with some missing. The top ten hold more than 1.5% of the sample, which has some 15,000 clones, approximately 90% seen once. Time point given: pre-treatment baseline. Response was assessed by RECIST 1.1 at 12 weeks, except two rapid progressors. In the case of this clone: The target antigen is unknown.

Per germline, CDR1 ENHRY and CDR2 SYGVKD. Trimming at V came to 4 bases and at J to 7 bases, leaving 2 bases not matched to a gene. The CDR3 sequence is 13 residues long. Sample: blood, taken from a patient treated with checkpoint blockade. The origin of this receptor is a human donor with melanoma. The chain employs TRBV10-3 and TRBJ1-4, with 8 bases aligning to TRBD1. The CDR3 DNA reads as TGTGCCATCAGTGTAGACAGGGGTGAAAAACTGTTTTTT. Amino acid sequence: CAISVDRGEKLFF.